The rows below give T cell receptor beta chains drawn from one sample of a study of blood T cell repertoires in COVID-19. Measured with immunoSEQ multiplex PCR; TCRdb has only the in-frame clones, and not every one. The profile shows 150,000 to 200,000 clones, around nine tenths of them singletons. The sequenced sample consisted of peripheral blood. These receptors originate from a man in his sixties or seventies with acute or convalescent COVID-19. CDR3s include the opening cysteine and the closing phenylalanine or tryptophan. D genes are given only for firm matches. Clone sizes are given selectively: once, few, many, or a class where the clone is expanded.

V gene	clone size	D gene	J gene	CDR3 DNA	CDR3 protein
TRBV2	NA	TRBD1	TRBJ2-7	TGTGCCAGCACCTGGGACAGCGGACCCTCCTACGAGCAGTACTTC	CASTWDSGPSYEQYF
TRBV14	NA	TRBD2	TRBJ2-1	TGTGCCAGCAGCCACACTACCGGGACTAGTTTCTTC	CASSHTTGTSFF
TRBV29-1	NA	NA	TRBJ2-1	TGCAGCGTTGGAACGGGGGTCTACAATGAGCAGTTCTTC	CSVGTGVYNEQFF
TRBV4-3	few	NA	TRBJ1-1	TGCGCCAGCAGCCAAACACAGGGTCGGATAGCTGAAGCTTTCTTT	CASSQTQGRIAEAFF
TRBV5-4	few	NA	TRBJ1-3	TGTGCCAGCAGCTTTTTTGGTGCGGGTGGAAACACCATATATTTT	CASSFFGAGGNTIYF
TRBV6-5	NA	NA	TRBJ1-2	TGTGCCAGCAGTTCCGACAGGAGCAGCTATGGCTACACCTTC	CASSSDRSSYGYTF
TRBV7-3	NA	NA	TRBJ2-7	TGTGCCAGCAGCTTACTAGGTTCGGGGTCCTACGAGCAGTACTTC	CASSLLGSGSYEQYF
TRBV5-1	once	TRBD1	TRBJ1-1	TGCGCCAGCAGCTATTTACAGGGGATGAACACTGAAGCTTTCTTT	CASSYLQGMNTEAFF
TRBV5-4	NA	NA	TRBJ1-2	TGTGCCAGCAGCTTGACAGTTGTTAATGGCTACACCTTC	CASSLTVVNGYTF
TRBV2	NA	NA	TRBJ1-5	TGTGCCAGCAGTGAAGCGTTGTGGGGAGGAGGGGATCAGCCCCAGCATTTT	CASSEALWGGGDQPQHF
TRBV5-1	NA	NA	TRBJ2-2	TGCGCCAGCAGCTTGGTCGCCGGGAACACCGGGGAGCTGTTTTTT	CASSLVAGNTGELFF
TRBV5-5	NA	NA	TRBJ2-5	TGTGCCAGCAGCTGGGACTTTGGAGAGACCCAGTACTTC	CASSWDFGETQYF
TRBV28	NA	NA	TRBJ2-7	TGTGCCAGCAGCCGACTAGGCTCCTACGAGCAGTACTTC	CASSRLGSYEQYF
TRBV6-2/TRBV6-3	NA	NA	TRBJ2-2	TGTGCCAGCAGCCTTACAGTCGGGGAGCTGTTTTTT	CASSLTVGELFF
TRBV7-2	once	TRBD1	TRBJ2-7	TGTGCCAGCAGCTTCTTGACAGGGCCCTACGAGCAGTACTTC	CASSFLTGPYEQYF
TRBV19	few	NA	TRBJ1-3	TGTGCCAGTAGGACTAAGACCCTTCGCGGAAACACCATATATTTT	CASRTKTLRGNTIYF
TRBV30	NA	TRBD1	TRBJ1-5	TGTGCCTCATCCGGGACAGGGTCAAACAATCAGCCCCAGCATTTT	CASSGTGSNNQPQHF
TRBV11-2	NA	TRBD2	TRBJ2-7	TGTGCCAGCAGCTTACTAGCGGGAGTCGAGCAGTACTTC	CASSLLAGVEQYF
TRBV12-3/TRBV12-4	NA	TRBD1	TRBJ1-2	TGTGCCAGCAGTCTAGGGGGCGCCTATGGCTACACCTTC	CASSLGGAYGYTF
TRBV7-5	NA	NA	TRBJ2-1	TGTGTCAGAAGCTTAGGAGCTAGCGGGGATCCACCCTACAATGAGCAGTTCTTC	CVRSLGASGDPPYNEQFF
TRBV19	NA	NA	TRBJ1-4	TGTGCCAGTAGTATACTCTCCCAGGGACTCCTTTTT	CASSILSQGLLF
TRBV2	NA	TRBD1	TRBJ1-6	TGTGCCAGCGGACAGGGAAACTATAATTCACCCCTCCACTTT	CASGQGNYNSPLHF
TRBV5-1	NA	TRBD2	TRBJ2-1	TGCGCCAGCAGCCGGGGGGGACTAGCGGGAGGAACTTTTAATGAGCAGTTCTTC	CASSRGGLAGGTFNEQFF
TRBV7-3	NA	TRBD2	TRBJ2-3	TGTGCCAGCAGCTCGCCGGGCCGGCGGGGGGGTAGCACAGATACGCAGTATTTT	CASSSPGRRGGSTDTQYF
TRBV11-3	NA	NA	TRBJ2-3	TGTGCCAGCAGCCCTCGAGCACCAACAGATACGCAGTATTTT	CASSPRAPTDTQYF
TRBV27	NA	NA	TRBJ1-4	TGTGCCAGCAGTTTATTCGGGTCAACTAATGAAAAACTGTTTTTT	CASSLFGSTNEKLFF
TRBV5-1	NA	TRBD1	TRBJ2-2	TGCGCCAGCAGCTTGGAGGGGGCGACGGCCGGGGAGCTGTTTTTT	CASSLEGATAGELFF
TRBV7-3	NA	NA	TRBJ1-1	TGTGCCAGCAGCCTAGCCCGGAACACTGAAGCTTTCTTT	CASSLARNTEAFF
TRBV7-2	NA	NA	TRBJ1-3	TGTGCCAGCAGCTTAGTTGGCGGATCCTCTGGAAACACCATATATTTT	CASSLVGGSSGNTIYF
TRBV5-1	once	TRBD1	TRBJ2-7	TGCGCCAGCAGCTCCGGACAGGGACGAATTGCCTACGAGCAGTACTTC	CASSSGQGRIAYEQYF
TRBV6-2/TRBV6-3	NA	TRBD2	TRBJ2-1	TGTGCCAGCAGCGACGCACTAGCGGGGAGCGATGAGCAGTTCTTC	CASSDALAGSDEQFF
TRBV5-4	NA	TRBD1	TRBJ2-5	TGTGCCAGCAGCTCGCACAGGGGAGAGACCCAGTACTTC	CASSSHRGETQYF
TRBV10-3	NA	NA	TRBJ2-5	TGTGCCATCAGTGAGGACGGGGGAGGAGAGGAGACCCAGTACTTC	CAISEDGGGEETQYF
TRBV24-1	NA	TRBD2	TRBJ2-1	TGTGCCACCAGTGACCCCGGGACTAGCGGAAATGAGCAGTTCTTC	CATSDPGTSGNEQFF
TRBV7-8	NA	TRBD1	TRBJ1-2	TGTGCCAGCAGCTCGGACAGGGCTAACTATGGCTACACCTTC	CASSSDRANYGYTF
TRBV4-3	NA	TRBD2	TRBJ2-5	TGCGCCAGCAGCCAAGGGGTTAGCGGGGGACTAGAGACCCAGTACTTC	CASSQGVSGGLETQYF
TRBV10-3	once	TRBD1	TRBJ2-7	TGTGCCATCAGTGCCGTCGGGACAGGGGACTACGAGCAGTACTTC	CAISAVGTGDYEQYF
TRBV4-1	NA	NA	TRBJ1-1	TGCGCCAGCAGCCAAGTTGGAACAGGCAACACTGAAGCTTTCTTT	CASSQVGTGNTEAFF
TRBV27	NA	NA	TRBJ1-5	TGTGCCAGCGGCCCACAGGGTCGGGGCAATCAGCCCCAGCATTTT	CASGPQGRGNQPQHF
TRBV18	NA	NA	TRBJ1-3	TGTGCCAGCTCACCGAGTTCAGGGATGGCTGGAAACACCATATATTTT	CASSPSSGMAGNTIYF
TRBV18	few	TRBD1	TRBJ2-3	TGTGCCAGCTCACCGACAGGGAAAACAGATACGCAGTATTTT	CASSPTGKTDTQYF
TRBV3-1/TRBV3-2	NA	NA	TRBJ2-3	TGTGCCAGCAGCCAAGGTCTCACAGATACGCAGTATTTT	CASSQGLTDTQYF